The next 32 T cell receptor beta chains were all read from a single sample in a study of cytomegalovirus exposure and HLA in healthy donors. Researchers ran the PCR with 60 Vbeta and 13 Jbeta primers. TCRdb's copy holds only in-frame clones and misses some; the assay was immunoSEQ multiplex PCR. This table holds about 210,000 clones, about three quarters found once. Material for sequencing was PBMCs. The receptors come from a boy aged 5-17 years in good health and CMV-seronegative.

The CDR3 is CASLVWGRTGGSEQFF. The CDR3 DNA sequence: TGTGCCAGCCTTGTGTGGGGGAGGACAGGGGGCAGTGAGCAGTTCTTC. The chain uses TRBV2 and TRBJ2-1; TRBD1 agrees at 11 bases. Germline V gene lookup returns CDR1 SNHLY and CDR2 FYNNEI. There are 16 residues in the CDR3. With 8 bases clipped from V and 9 bases from J, the junction kept 15 bases outside the gene matches.

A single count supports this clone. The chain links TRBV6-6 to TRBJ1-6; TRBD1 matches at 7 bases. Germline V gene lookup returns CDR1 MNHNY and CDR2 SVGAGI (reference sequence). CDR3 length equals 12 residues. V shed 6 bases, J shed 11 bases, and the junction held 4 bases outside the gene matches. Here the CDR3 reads CASRGTGAPLHF. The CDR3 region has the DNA TGTGCCAGCAGGGGTACAGGGGCACCCCTCCACTTT.

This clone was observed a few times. The CDR3 coding sequence is TGTGCCAGCAGTGCCAGTGCCGTCACTGAAGCTTTCTTT. Encoded protein: CASSASAVTEAFF. The rearrangement links TRBV25-1 to TRBJ1-1; D uncertain. Trimming left V 4 bases short and J 4 bases short, with 10 bases between. The CDR3 loop spans 13 amino acids. The germline V gene encodes CDR1 MGHDK and CDR2 SYGVNS.

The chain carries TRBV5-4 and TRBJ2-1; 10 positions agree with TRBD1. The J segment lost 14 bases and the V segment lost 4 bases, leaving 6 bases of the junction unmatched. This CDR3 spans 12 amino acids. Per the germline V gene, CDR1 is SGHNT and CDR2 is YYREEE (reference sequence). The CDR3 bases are TGTGCCAGCAGCGGTGGGACAGGGGAGGAGTTCTTC. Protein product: CASSGGTGEEFF.

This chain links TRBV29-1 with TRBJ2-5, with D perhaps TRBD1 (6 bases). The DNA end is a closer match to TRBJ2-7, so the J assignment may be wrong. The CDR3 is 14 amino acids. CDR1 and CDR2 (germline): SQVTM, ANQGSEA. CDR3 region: CSVVGQLTAYEQYF. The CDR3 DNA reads TGCAGCGTTGTAGGACAGCTTACAGCCTACGAGCAGTACTTC.

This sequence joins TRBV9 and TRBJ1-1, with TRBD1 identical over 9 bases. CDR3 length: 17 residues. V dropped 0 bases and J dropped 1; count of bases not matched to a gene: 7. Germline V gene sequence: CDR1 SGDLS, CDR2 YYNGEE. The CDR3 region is CASSVVPLDRGNTEAFF. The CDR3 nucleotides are TGTGCCAGCAGCGTAGTGCCTCTGGACAGGGGGAACACTGAAGCTTTCTTT.

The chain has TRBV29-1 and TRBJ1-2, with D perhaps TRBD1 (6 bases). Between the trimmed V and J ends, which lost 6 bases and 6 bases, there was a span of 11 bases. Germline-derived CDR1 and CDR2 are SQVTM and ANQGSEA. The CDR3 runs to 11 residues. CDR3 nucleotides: TGCAGCGTCAGACAGGAAAATGGCTACACCTTC. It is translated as CSVRQENGYTF.

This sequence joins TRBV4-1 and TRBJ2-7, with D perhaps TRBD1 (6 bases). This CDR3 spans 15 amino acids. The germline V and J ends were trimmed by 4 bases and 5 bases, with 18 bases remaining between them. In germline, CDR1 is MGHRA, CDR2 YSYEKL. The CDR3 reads CASSPRAQGWDEQYF. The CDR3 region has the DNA TGCGCCAGCAGCCCCAGGGCCCAGGGGTGGGACGAGCAGTACTTC.

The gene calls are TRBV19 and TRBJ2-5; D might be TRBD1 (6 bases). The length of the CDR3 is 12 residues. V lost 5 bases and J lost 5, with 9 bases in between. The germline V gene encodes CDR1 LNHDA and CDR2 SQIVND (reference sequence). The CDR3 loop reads CASSQGRETQYF. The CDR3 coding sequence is TGTGCCAGTAGTCAGGGGCGGGAGACCCAGTACTTC.

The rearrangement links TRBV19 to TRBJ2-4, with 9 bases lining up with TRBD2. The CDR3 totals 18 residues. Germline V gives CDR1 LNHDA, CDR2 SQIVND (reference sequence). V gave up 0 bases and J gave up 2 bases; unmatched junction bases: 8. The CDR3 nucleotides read TGTGCCAGTAGTATAGATCGGGGCGGGAGGGGGTCCAAAAACATTCAGTACTTC. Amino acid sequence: CASSIDRGGRGSKNIQYF.

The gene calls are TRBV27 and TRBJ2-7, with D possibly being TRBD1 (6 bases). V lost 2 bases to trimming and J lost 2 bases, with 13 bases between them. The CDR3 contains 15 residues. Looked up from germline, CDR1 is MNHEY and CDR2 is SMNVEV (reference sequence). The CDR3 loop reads CASSLGQSRTYEQYF. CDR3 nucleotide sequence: TGTGCCAGCAGTTTAGGACAGTCTCGGACCTACGAGCAGTACTTC.

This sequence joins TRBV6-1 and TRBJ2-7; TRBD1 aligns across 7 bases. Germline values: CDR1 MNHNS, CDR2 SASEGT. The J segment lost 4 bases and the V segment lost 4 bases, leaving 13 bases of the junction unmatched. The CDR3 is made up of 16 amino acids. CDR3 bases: TGTGCCAGCAGTGTCCTCTTACAGGGGCACCAATACGAGCAGTACTTC. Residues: CASSVLLQGHQYEQYF.

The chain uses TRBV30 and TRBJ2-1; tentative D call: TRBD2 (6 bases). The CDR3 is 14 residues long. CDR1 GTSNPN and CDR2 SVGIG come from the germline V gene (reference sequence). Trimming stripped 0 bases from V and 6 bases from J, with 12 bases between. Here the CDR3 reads CAWSVGLAPNEQFF. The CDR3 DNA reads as TGTGCCTGGAGTGTTGGTCTAGCGCCCAATGAGCAGTTCTTC. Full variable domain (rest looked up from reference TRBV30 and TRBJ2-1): SQTIHQWPATLVQPVGSPLSLECTVEGTSNPNLYWYRQAAGRGLQLLFYSVGIGQISSEVPQNLSASRPQDRQFILSSKKLLLSDSGFYLCAWSVGLAPNEQFFGPGTRLTVL.

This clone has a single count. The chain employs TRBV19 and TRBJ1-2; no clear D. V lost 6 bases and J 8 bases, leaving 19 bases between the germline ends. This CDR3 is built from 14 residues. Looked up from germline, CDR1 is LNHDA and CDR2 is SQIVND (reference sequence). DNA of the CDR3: TGTGCCAGTAGCCCCTCGAGTGGAGTAAAGGGCTACACCTTC. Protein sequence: CASSPSSGVKGYTF.

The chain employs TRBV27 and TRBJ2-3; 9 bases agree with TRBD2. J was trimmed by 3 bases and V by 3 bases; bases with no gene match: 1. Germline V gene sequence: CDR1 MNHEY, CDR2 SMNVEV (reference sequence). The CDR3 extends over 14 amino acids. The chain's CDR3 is CASSFAGGTDTQYF. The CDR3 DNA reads TGTGCCAGCAGTTTCGCGGGAGGGACAGATACGCAGTATTTT.

The CDR3 sequence is CASKQGVYEQYF. In nucleotides, the CDR3 is TGTGCCAGCAAGCAGGGTGTCTACGAGCAGTACTTC. The chain employs TRBV2 and TRBJ2-5; D might be TRBD1 (5 bases). The J call may be mistaken, given a closer DNA end match to TRBJ2-7. The CDR3 length is 12 residues. Germline CDR1 is SNHLY and CDR2 is FYNNEI.

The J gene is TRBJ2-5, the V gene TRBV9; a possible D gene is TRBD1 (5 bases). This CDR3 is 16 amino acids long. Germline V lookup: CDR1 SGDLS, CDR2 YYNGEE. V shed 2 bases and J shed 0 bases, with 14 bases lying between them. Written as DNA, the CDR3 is TGTGCCAGCAGCGTCAGGGATCTACCTTACCAAGAGACCCAGTACTTC. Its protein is CASSVRDLPYQETQYF. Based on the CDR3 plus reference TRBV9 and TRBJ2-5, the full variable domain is DSGVTQTPKHLITATGQRVTLRCSPRSGDLSVYWYQQSLDQGLQFLIQYYNGEERAKGNILERFSAQQFPDLHSELNLSSLELGDSALYFCASSVRDLPYQETQYFGPGTRLLVL.

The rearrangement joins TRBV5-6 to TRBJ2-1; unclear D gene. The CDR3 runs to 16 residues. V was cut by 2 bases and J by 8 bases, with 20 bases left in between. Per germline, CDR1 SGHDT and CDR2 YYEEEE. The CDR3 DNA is TGTGCCAGCAGCTTCTTCGGGTCGTCATCCCCACATGAGCAGTTCTTC. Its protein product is CASSFFGSSSPHEQFF.

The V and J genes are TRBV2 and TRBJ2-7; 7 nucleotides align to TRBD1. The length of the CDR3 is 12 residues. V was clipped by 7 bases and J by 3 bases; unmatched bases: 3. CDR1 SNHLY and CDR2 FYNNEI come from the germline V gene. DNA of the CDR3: TGTGCCAGCAAGGGACAGATCTACGAGCAGTACTTC. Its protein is CASKGQIYEQYF.

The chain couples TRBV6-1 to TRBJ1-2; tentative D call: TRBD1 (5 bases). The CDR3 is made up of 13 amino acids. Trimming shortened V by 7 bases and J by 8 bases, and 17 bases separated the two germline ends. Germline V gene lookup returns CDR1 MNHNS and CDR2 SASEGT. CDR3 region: CASNRGGSTGYTF. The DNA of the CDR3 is TGTGCCAGCAACCGGGGGGGATCCACGGGCTACACCTTC.

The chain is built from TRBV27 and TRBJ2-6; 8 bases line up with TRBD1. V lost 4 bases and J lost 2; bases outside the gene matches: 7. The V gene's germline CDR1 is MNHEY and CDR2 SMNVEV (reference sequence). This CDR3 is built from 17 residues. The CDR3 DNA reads TGTGCCAGCAGTTCAAATCAGGGGGCCACTGGGGCCAACGTCCTGACTTTC. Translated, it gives CASSSNQGATGANVLTF.

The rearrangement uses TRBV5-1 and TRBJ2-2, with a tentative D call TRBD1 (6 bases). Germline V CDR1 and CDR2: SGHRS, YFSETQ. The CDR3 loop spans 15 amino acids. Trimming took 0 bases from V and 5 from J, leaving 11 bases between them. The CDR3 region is CASSLGGRRTGELFF. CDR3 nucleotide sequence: TGCGCCAGCAGCTTGGGGGGGCGGCGAACCGGGGAGCTGTTTTTT.

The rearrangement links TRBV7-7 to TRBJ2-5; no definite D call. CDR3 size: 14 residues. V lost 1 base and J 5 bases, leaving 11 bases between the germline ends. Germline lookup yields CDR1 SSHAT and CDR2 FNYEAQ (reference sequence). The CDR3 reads CASSLGHSTETQYF. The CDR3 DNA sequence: TGTGCCAGCAGCTTAGGGCACAGCACGGAGACCCAGTACTTC. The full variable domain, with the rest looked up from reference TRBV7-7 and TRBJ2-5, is GAGVSQSPRYKVTKRGQDVTLRCDPISSHATLYWYQQALGQGPEFLTYFNYEAQPDKSGLPSDRFSAERPEGSISTLTIQRTEQRDSAMYRCASSLGHSTETQYFGPGTRLLVL.

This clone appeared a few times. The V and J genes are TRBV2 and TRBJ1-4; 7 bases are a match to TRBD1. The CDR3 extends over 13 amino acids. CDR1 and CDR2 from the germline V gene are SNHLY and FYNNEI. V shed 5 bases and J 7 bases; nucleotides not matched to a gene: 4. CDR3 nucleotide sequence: TGTGCCAGCAGTCCTGGACAGGTTGAAAAACTGTTTTTT. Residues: CASSPGQVEKLFF. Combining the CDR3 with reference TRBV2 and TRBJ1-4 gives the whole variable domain EPEVTQTPSHQVTQMGQEVILRCVPISNHLYFYWYRQILGQKVEFLVSFYNNEISEKSEIFDDQFSVERPDGSNFTLKIRSTKLEDSAMYFCASSPGQVEKLFFGSGTQLSVL.

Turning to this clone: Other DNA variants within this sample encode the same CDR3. CDR3 loop: CAWSGRDYGYTF. The CDR3 DNA sequence: TGTGCCTGGAGTGGCCGGGACTATGGCTACACCTTC. The rearrangement links TRBV30 to TRBJ1-2, with D uncertain. This CDR3 has 12 amino acids. V was shortened by 1 base and J by 3 bases, with 6 bases between the two germline ends. CDR1 and CDR2 from the germline V gene are GTSNPN and SVGIG (reference sequence).

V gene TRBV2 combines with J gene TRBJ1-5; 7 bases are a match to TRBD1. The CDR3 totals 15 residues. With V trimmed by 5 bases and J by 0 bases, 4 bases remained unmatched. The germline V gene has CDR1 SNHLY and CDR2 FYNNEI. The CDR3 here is CASSSDRFSNQPQHF. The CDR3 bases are TGTGCCAGCAGTTCGGACAGGTTTAGCAATCAGCCCCAGCATTTT.

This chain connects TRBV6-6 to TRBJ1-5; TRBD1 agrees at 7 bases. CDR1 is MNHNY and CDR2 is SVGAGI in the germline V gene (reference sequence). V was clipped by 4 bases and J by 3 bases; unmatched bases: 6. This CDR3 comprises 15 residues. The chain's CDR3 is CASSFTGASNQPQHF. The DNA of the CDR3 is TGTGCCAGCAGTTTCACAGGGGCCTCCAATCAGCCCCAGCATTTT.

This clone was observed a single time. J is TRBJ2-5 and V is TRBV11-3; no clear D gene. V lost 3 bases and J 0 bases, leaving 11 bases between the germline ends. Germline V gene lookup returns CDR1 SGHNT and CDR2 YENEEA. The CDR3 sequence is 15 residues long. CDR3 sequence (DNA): TGTGCCAGCAGCTTGCCTTGGTCAGACCAAGAGACCCAGTACTTC. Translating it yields CASSLPWSDQETQYF.

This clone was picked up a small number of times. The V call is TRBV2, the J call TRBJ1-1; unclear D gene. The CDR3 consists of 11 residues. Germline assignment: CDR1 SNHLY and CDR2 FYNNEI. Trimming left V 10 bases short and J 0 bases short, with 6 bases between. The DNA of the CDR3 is TGTGCCACGTCCCTGAACACTGAAGCTTTCTTT. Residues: CATSLNTEAFF.

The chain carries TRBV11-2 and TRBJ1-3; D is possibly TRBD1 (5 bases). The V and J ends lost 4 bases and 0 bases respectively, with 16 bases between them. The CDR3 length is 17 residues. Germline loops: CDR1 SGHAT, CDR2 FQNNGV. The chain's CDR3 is CASSYKPDDSSGNTIYF. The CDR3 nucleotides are TGTGCCAGCAGCTACAAACCCGACGACAGCTCTGGAAACACCATATATTTT.

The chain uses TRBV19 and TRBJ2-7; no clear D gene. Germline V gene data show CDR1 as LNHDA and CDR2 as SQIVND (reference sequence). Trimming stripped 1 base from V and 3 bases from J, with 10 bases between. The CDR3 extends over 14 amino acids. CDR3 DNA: TGTGCCAGTAGTATAGGAGAACAGCTCTACGAGCAGTACTTC. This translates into CASSIGEQLYEQYF.

CDR3 sequence reads: CASSIVPRDRAFF. The CDR3 region has the DNA TGTGCCAGTAGTATAGTTCCCAGGGATCGGGCTTTCTTT. The rearrangement links TRBV19 to TRBJ1-1; maybe TRBD1 (5 bases). This CDR3 contains 13 residues. Germline CDR1 LNHDA, CDR2 SQIVND (reference sequence). V dropped 1 base and J dropped 11 bases, with 14 bases sitting between them.